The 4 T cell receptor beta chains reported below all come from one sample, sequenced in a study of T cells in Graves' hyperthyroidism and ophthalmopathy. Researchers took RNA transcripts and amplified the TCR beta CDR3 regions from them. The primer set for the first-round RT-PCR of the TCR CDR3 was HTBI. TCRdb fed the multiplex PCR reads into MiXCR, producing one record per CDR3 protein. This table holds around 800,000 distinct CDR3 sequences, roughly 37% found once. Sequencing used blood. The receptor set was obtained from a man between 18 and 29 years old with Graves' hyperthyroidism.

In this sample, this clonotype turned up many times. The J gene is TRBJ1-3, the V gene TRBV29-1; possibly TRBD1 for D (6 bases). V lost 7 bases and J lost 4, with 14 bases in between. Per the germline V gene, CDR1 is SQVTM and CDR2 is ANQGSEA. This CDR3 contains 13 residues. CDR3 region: CSGTLGAGNTIYF. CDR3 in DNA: TGCAGCGGAACTCTGGGGGCCGGAAACACCATATATTTT. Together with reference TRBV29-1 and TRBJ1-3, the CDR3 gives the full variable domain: SAVISQKPSRDICQRGTSLTIQCQVDSQVTMMFWYRQQPGQSLTLIATANQGSEATYESGFVIDKFPISRPNLTFSTLTVSNMSPEDSSIYLCSGTLGAGNTIYFGEGSWLTVV.

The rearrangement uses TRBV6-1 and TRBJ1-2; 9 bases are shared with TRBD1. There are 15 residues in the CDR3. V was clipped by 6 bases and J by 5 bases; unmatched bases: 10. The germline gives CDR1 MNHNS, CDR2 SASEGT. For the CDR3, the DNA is TGTGCCAGCAGCCCATCCATCGACAGGGGGTATGGCTACACCTTC. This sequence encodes CASSPSIDRGYGYTF.

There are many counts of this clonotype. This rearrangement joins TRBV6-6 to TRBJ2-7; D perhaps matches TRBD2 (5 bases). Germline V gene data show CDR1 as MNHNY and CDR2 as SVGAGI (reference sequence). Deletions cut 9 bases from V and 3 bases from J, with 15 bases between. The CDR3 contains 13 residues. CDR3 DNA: TGTGCCAGTCGTGTTGGCGGAGGCTACGAGCAGTACTTC. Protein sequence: CASRVGGGYEQYF.

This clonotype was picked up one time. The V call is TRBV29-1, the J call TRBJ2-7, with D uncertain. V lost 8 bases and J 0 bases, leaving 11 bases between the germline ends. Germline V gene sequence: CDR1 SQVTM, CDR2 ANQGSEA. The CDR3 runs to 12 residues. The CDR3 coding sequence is TGCAGCTCCTCATCGGCCTCCTACGAGCAGTACTTC. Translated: CSSSSASYEQYF.